Shown below are 8 T cell receptor beta chains from a single sample sequenced in a study of molecular identifiers for immune sequencing clone quantification. From the PCR reads, TCRdb called clonotypes with MiXCR, one entry per CDR3 protein. In the table there are around 470,000 distinct CDR3 sequences, about 22% of which are singletons. The specimen sequenced was naive CD8+ T cells from blood, with Jurkat cell RNA spiked in. Subset noted: FACS-sorted CD8+CD4-CCR7+CD45RA+ naive T cells. The source is a human donor in good health. Some libraries in this study had Jurkat cell RNA spiked in.

This clonotype was counted many times. The chain couples TRBV2 to TRBJ2-3, with D hard to call. The germline V gene encodes CDR1 SNHLY and CDR2 FYNNEI. V was cut by 0 bases and J by 4 bases, with 14 bases left in between. This CDR3 contains 16 residues. CDR3 DNA: TGTGCCAGCAGTGAAGCGCTTCTGGCGGAATCAGATACGCAGTATTTT. As protein: CASSEALLAESDTQYF.

This clonotype was detected a few times. The chain carries TRBV7-9 and TRBJ2-7; no clear D gene. From germline, CDR1 is SEHNR and CDR2 FQNEAQ (reference sequence). The V gene lost 5 bases and the J gene lost 3 bases, with 14 bases spanning the gap. The CDR3 runs to 14 residues. The CDR3 bases are TGTGCCAGCAGCATGGCCCGGGTGGGCTACGAGCAGTACTTC. Encoded protein: CASSMARVGYEQYF. Drawing the rest from reference TRBV7-9 and TRBJ2-7, the complete variable domain is DTGVSQNPRHKITKRGQNVTFRCDPISEHNRLYWYRQTLGQGPEFLTYFQNEAQLEKSRLLSDRFSAERPKGSFSTLEIQRTEQGDSAMYLCASSMARVGYEQYFGPGTRLTVT.

This clonotype was observed at least ten times. The chain has TRBV12-3 or TRBV12-4 and TRBJ2-5; a possible D gene is TRBD2 (5 bases). Trimming shortened V by 6 bases and J by 4 bases, and 18 bases separated the two germline ends. The CDR3 sequence is 15 residues long. CDR3 in amino acids: CASSWGAVGGETQYF. The CDR3 nucleotides are TGTGCCAGCAGCTGGGGAGCGGTTGGAGGAGAGACCCAGTACTTC.

This clonotype was counted a few times. The chain joins TRBV4-3 to TRBJ1-1; D unresolved. CDR3 size: 18 residues. Germline-derived CDR1 and CDR2 are LGHNA and YSLEER. V dropped 0 bases and J dropped 3 bases, with 20 bases sitting between them. As DNA, the CDR3 is TGCGCCAGCAGCCAAGATCGCCACAATCTCCCCCCTTACACTGAAGCTTTCTTT. Its protein product is CASSQDRHNLPPYTEAFF.

The chain combines TRBV27 with TRBJ2-7, with 9 positions matching TRBD1. Trimming at V came to 8 bases and at J to 1 base, leaving 3 bases not matched to a gene. The CDR3 consists of 13 residues. Germline V gene lookup returns CDR1 MNHEY and CDR2 SMNVEV (reference sequence). The CDR3 loop reads CASGQGPSYEQYF. The CDR3 nucleotides are TGTGCCAGCGGACAGGGGCCATCCTACGAGCAGTACTTC.

Comment on this clonotype: Germline and junction disagree at one end, which may indicate a read error. The chain uses TRBV12-3 or TRBV12-4 and TRBJ1-5; TRBD1 might be the D (5 bases). This CDR3 contains 16 residues. CDR3 in amino acids: CASSPSGTASNQLQHF. The CDR3 bases are TGTGCCAGCAGTCCCTCCGGGACGGCTAGCAATCAGCTCCAGCATTTT.

At least ten counts were recorded for this clonotype. V and J are TRBV27 and TRBJ1-5; TRBD1 aligns across 7 bases. CDR1 is MNHEY and CDR2 is SMNVEV in the germline V gene (reference sequence). This CDR3 is built from 15 residues. J was trimmed by 0 bases and V by 5 bases; bases with no gene match: 4. CDR3 in DNA: TGTGCCAGCAGTGGCGGACAGGATAGCAATCAGCCCCAGCATTTT. It encodes CASSGGQDSNQPQHF.

The chain links TRBV19 to TRBJ2-7; D is unresolved. The CDR3 totals 15 residues. Germline CDR1 is LNHDA and CDR2 is SQIVND (reference sequence). Trimming removed 3 bases at V and 3 bases at J, with 15 bases between. The CDR3 nucleotides read TGTGCCAGTAGTATGGACCTCACCGCCCGCTACGAGCAGTACTTC. It translates to CASSMDLTARYEQYF.